This T cell receptor (beta chain) was retrieved from a study of response to subunit inactivated influenza vaccine. This clonotype appeared a few times. Its antigen is unknown. TCRdb called the RT-PCR reads again in MiXCR, with one record for every CDR3 protein. The table has roughly 780,000 distinct CDR3 sequences, less than 20% seen once; the top ten hold roughly 11%. Trimming removed 6 bases at V and 0 bases at J, with 15 bases between. CDR3 length equals 15 residues. Germline V gives CDR1 MNHEY, CDR2 SMNVEV (reference sequence). Study-level results: The authors proposed limited new T cell recruitment per seasonal influenza vaccination.

Sequencing was performed on PBMCs from blood, taken roughly 5 days after vaccination. The chain employs TRBV27 and TRBJ2-7; tentatively, D is TRBD1 (6 bases). The receptor's source is a man aged 45-65 years who received an inactivated influenza vaccine. CDR3 amino acids: CASSPETGSSYEQYF. For the CDR3, the DNA is TGTGCCAGCAGCCCCGAGACAGGATCCTCCTACGAGCAGTACTTC.